A single sample is the source of the 22 T cell receptor beta chains below, sequenced in a study of PD-1 blockade in classical Hodgkin lymphoma. The assay was immunoSEQ multiplex PCR, and TCRdb's table has in-frame clones only and misses some. This sample has 20,000 to 25,000 clones, with just under 80% found just once. In every patient, relapse followed autologous stem cell transplantation, while exposure to brentuximab vedotin differed. Sequencing used peripheral blood mononuclear cells (PBMCs), obtained before the second cycle of nivolumab. These TCRs come from a human donor with classical Hodgkin lymphoma.

This clone appeared a single time. CDR3 loop: CASSQTANTEAFF. The CDR3 nucleotides are TGTGCCAGTAGTCAAACAGCGAACACTGAAGCTTTCTTT. This chain links TRBV19 with TRBJ1-1; D not certain. V was shortened by 5 bases and J by 1 base, with 8 bases between the two germline ends. Germline CDR1 and CDR2: LNHDA and SQIVND (reference sequence). This CDR3 has 13 residues.

The CDR3 loop is CASINPGTVGNEQFF. CDR3 bases: TGTGCCAGCATCAACCCCGGGACCGTGGGGAATGAGCAGTTCTTC. V gene TRBV11-2 combines with J gene TRBJ2-1, with D possibly being TRBD1 or TRBD2 (5 bases each). The CDR3 loop spans 15 amino acids. V was shortened by 7 bases and J by 7 bases, with 20 bases between the two germline ends. Per the germline V gene, CDR1 is SGHAT and CDR2 is FQNNGV.

V and J are TRBV11-2 and TRBJ2-5; TRBD1 agrees at 7 bases. This CDR3 contains 15 residues. V was pared by 3 bases and J by 0 bases, with 4 bases of the junction left unmatched. CDR1 is SGHAT and CDR2 is FQNNGV in the germline V gene. The CDR3 is CASSLGDRDQETQYF. The CDR3 DNA is TGTGCCAGCAGCTTGGGAGACAGGGACCAAGAGACCCAGTACTTC.

This clone is large in the sample. CDR3 in amino acids: CASEAQETQYF. DNA for the CDR3: TGTGCCAGCGAAGCCCAAGAGACCCAGTACTTC. The chain uses TRBV2 and TRBJ2-5; unclear D gene. With 8 bases removed from V and 1 base from J, the gap between germline ends came to 5 bases. The CDR3 runs to 11 residues. Germline lookup yields CDR1 SNHLY and CDR2 FYNNEI.

This chain joins TRBV9 and TRBJ2-3; 8 bases match TRBD2. The CDR3 totals 15 residues. Trimming cost V 5 bases and J 6 bases; bases outside gene matches: 11. Germline CDR1 SGDLS, CDR2 YYNGEE. The CDR3 sequence is CASSETSGLRDTQYF. The CDR3 coding sequence is TGTGCCAGCAGTGAAACTAGCGGTTTAAGGGATACGCAGTATTTT.

In its sample, this clone was seen once. V usage is TRBV28 and J usage is TRBJ2-5, with 7 bases that match TRBD1. CDR1 and CDR2 from the germline V gene are MDHEN and SYDVKM. V lost 5 bases and J lost 1; bases outside the gene matches: 4. CDR3 length: 14 residues. DNA of the CDR3: TGTGCCAGCAGTACACAGGGGCCCCAAGAGACCCAGTACTTC. It specifies CASSTQGPQETQYF.

The chain carries TRBV19 and TRBJ2-5; 7 bases match TRBD2. TRBJ2-7 explains the end of the DNA better; the J call may be wrong. The CDR3 runs to 13 residues. Per the germline V gene, CDR1 is LNHDA and CDR2 is SQIVND (reference sequence). DNA for the CDR3: TGTGCCAGTAGCCGGACTAGGTCCTACGAGCAGTACTTC. This translates into CASSRTRSYEQYF.

CDR3 in DNA: TGTGCCACCAGCAGAGATAGGCGTGAGACCCAGTACTTC. This translates into CATSRDRRETQYF. The chain links TRBV15 to TRBJ2-5, with unresolved D. V was pared by 0 bases and J by 5 bases, with 7 bases between. The CDR3 totals 13 residues. Germline CDR1 LNHNV, CDR2 YYDKDF (reference sequence).

The table lists this clone with a count of one. V is TRBV18 and J is TRBJ2-7; unclear D gene. The CDR3 has 18 amino acids. Trimming cost V 3 bases and J 0 bases, with 21 bases left between them. Germline CDR1 KGHSH, CDR2 LQKENI. The DNA of the CDR3 is TGTGCCAGCTCACCGATCGGGTCGCGGACGGCGTCCTCCTACGAGCAGTACTTC. Translating it yields CASSPIGSRTASSYEQYF. Looking up the rest from reference TRBV18 and TRBJ2-7 gives the full variable domain: NAGVMQNPRHLVRRRGQEARLRCSPMKGHSHVYWYRQLPEEGLKFMVYLQKENIIDESGMPKERFSAEFPKEGPSILRIQQVVRGDSAAYFCASSPIGSRTASSYEQYFGPGTRLTVT.

J is TRBJ1-1 and V is TRBV5-4, with D unresolved. Germline lookup yields CDR1 SGHNT and CDR2 YYREEE (reference sequence). The CDR3 is made up of 17 amino acids. V dropped 3 bases and J dropped 0 bases, with 18 bases sitting between them. CDR3 in amino acids: CASSSPKAAIMNTEAFF. For the CDR3, the DNA is TGTGCCAGCAGCTCCCCGAAGGCGGCGATCATGAACACTGAAGCTTTCTTT.

This chain uses TRBV5-1 with TRBJ1-6; no definite D call. Trimming shortened V by 4 bases and J by 10 bases, and 12 bases separated the two germline ends. The CDR3 runs to 13 residues. Per the germline V gene, CDR1 is SGHRS and CDR2 is YFSETQ. The CDR3 here is CASSIRLGSPLHF. CDR3 nucleotides: TGCGCCAGCAGCATTAGACTTGGATCACCCCTCCACTTT.

The J gene is TRBJ2-6, the V gene TRBV5-5, with no clear D. The V gene's germline CDR1 is SGHKS and CDR2 YYEKEE (reference sequence). The CDR3 is 16 amino acids. V was cut by 0 bases and J by 0 bases, with 7 bases left in between. CDR3 loop: CASSLVISSGANVLTF. The CDR3 DNA reads as TGTGCCAGCAGCTTGGTTATTAGCTCTGGGGCCAACGTCCTGACTTTC. Together with reference TRBV5-5 and TRBJ2-6, the CDR3 gives the full variable domain: DAGVTQSPTHLIKTRGQQVTLRCSPISGHKSVSWYQQVLGQGPQFIFQYYEKEERGRGNFPDRFSARQFPNYSSELNVNALLLGDSALYLCASSLVISSGANVLTFGAGSRLTVL.

By sample share, this clone is medium-sized (0.01 to 0.1%). The gene calls are TRBV15 and TRBJ1-2; D gene unclear. CDR3 size: 14 residues. The germline CDR1 and CDR2 sequences are LNHNV and YYDKDF (reference sequence). Deletions cut 3 bases from V and 2 bases from J, with 10 bases between. The CDR3 spells CATSSSAGNYGYTF. For the CDR3, the DNA is TGTGCCACCAGCAGCTCCGCCGGGAACTATGGCTACACCTTC.

This chain uses TRBV4-3 with TRBJ1-4; maybe TRBD1 (5 bases). Germline V gene lookup returns CDR1 LGHNA and CDR2 YSLEER. The length of the CDR3 is 16 residues. V lost 0 bases and J lost 7, with 15 bases in between. DNA for the CDR3: TGCGCCAGCAGCCAAGAGGGGGAGGGTGGGGTTGAAAAACTGTTTTTT. This translates into CASSQEGEGGVEKLFF.

Here the CDR3 DNA reads TGTGCCAGCAGCTTAAGCGGGGGCGGCCGTTTTACGCAGTATTTT. Residues: CASSLSGGGRFTQYF. V usage is TRBV11-1 and J usage is TRBJ2-3; 8 nucleotides agree with TRBD2. Germline CDR1 SGHAT, CDR2 FQDESV (reference sequence). The CDR3 length is 15 residues. The V segment lost 2 bases and the J segment 8 bases; nucleotides outside the gene matches: 9.

This clone has a handful of counts. This rearrangement joins TRBV15 to TRBJ1-1; 8 bases agree with TRBD1. Germline CDR1 LNHNV, CDR2 YYDKDF (reference sequence). The CDR3 loop spans 18 amino acids. V trimming: 0 bases; J trimming: 5 bases; junction bases outside the gene matches: 14. CDR3 nucleotides: TGTGCCACCAGCAGAGATTGGGTGACGCAGGGGGCGAGAACTGAAGCTTTCTTT. Protein product: CATSRDWVTQGARTEAFF.

This clone was seen a single time. At one boundary the junction diverges from the germline segment, which might be a read error. The V and J genes are TRBV7-2 and TRBJ1-1, with 8 bases identical to TRBD1. Germline values: CDR1 SGHTA, CDR2 FQGNSA. This CDR3 has 17 amino acids. Written as DNA, the CDR3 is TGTGCCGGCAGCCAAAAACGGGGGCAGGGGGCGAACACTGAAGCTTTCTTT. Translated: CAGSQKRGQGANTEAFF.

The chain couples TRBV10-2 to TRBJ1-6; 9 positions agree with TRBD1. V lost 7 bases and J lost 7; bases outside the gene matches: 8. Germline V lookup: CDR1 WSHSY, CDR2 SAAADI. This CDR3 has 15 residues. The CDR3 region is CASIPLTGGNSPLHF. The DNA for the CDR3 is TGCGCCAGCATTCCACTAACAGGGGGCAATTCACCCCTCCACTTT.

Notes on this clone: Other DNA sequences of this sample code for an identical CDR3. V and J are TRBV27 and TRBJ2-7, with TRBD2 as a possible D gene (6 bases). V lost 3 bases and J 3 bases, leaving 6 bases between the germline ends. CDR3 length: 12 amino acids. The germline V gene encodes CDR1 MNHEY and CDR2 SMNVEV (reference sequence). The CDR3, as DNA: TGTGCCAGCAGTTTGCGGGGCTACGAGCAGTACTTC. This encodes CASSLRGYEQYF.

The chain uses TRBV7-9 and TRBJ2-3; D gene unclear. Trimming left V 1 base short and J 4 bases short, with 12 bases between. Looked up from germline, CDR1 is SEHNR and CDR2 is FQNEAQ (reference sequence). This CDR3 has 15 residues. The chain's CDR3 is CASSLELALADTQYF. DNA for the CDR3: TGTGCCAGCAGCTTAGAGCTCGCGCTGGCAGATACGCAGTATTTT.

This clone was counted a single time. The chain uses TRBV2 and TRBJ2-7; 7 nucleotides align to TRBD2. The V gene's germline CDR1 is SNHLY and CDR2 FYNNEI. This CDR3 is 12 amino acids long. J lost 2 bases, V lost 7 bases, and 2 bases had no gene match. The CDR3: CASTGLAYEQYF. In nucleotides, the CDR3 is TGTGCCAGCACCGGACTAGCCTACGAGCAGTACTTC.

The chain employs TRBV2 and TRBJ2-7, with 10 bases matching TRBD2. CDR3 length: 15 amino acids. Germline assignment: CDR1 SNHLY and CDR2 FYNNEI. Trimming at V came to 1 base and at J to 7 bases, leaving 7 bases not matched to a gene. The CDR3 region is CASSEVLAGVEEQYF. CDR3 nucleotides: TGTGCCAGCAGTGAAGTCCTAGCGGGAGTTGAAGAGCAGTACTTC.